Listed here is a single T cell receptor beta chain. The sequence runs out 3 residues before the end of the CDR3; the remainder is reconstructed from the germline J gene. Here immunoSEQ multiplex PCR was the method, and the copy in TCRdb shows in-frame clones only, minus some. The repertoire table contains some 30,000 clones. Trimming at V came to 2 bases and at J to 4 bases, leaving 2 bases not matched to a gene. The germline V gene encodes CDR1 WSHSY and CDR2 SAAADI. This CDR3 is built from 13 residues. This entry is derived from a study of T cells in women clearing cervical HPV infection. The receptor was derived from a woman aged 18-69 years with a cervical HPV16 infection that either progressed to CIN3+ or cleared (not recorded which). The V call is TRBV10-2, the J call TRBJ2-7; 7 positions match TRBD1. The sample taken for sequencing was blood buffy coat. The part of the CDR3 DNA that was read is TGCGCCAGCAGTGAGGACAGGGTATACGAG. Its protein is CASSEDRVYE. The full CDR3 reads CASSEDRVYEQYF.